The 10 T cell receptor beta chains below all came from one sample that was sequenced in a study of lymphopenia after photon versus proton radiotherapy. Sequencing used immunoSEQ multiplex PCR; TCRdb keeps in-frame clones, though not all of them. The data show about 39,000 clones, roughly 92% seen once. The sample in question was peripheral blood, obtained from a patient treated with photon-based radiotherapy. The source is a man between 60 and 70 years old with cholangiocarcinoma.

The chain combines TRBV28 with TRBJ1-5; D uncertain. CDR1 and CDR2 (germline): MDHEN, SYDVKM. V dropped 11 bases and J dropped 7 bases, with 21 bases sitting between them. This CDR3 contains 14 residues. CDR3 bases: TGTGCCGCAACCGTGGGAGAAAGAGGCCAGCCCCAGCATTTT. Amino acids: CAATVGERGQPQHF.

The chain joins TRBV7-9 to TRBJ2-3; 7 bases are a match to TRBD2. The CDR3 totals 15 residues. Germline trimming cut 5 bases from V and 2 bases from J; bases unmatched to any gene: 7. CDR1 is SEHNR and CDR2 is FQNEAQ in the germline V gene (reference sequence). CDR3 in amino acids: CASSPTSVNTDTQYF. CDR3 coding DNA: TGTGCCAGCAGCCCTACTAGCGTAAACACAGATACGCAGTATTTT.

There are a few counts of this clone. The chain uses TRBV28 and TRBJ1-3, with D possibly matching TRBD1 (5 bases). Germline CDR1 and CDR2: MDHEN and SYDVKM. This CDR3 comprises 16 residues. V lost 8 bases to trimming and J lost 0 bases, with 17 bases between them. The CDR3 reads CASGWGRTFSGNTIYF. The DNA for the CDR3 is TGTGCCAGCGGATGGGGGAGGACCTTCTCTGGAAACACCATATATTTT.

The gene calls are TRBV6-4 and TRBJ2-2, with unresolved D. Trimming cost V 6 bases and J 4 bases, with 12 bases left between them. Per germline, CDR1 MRHNA and CDR2 SNTAGT. This CDR3 is built from 14 residues. The chain's CDR3 is CASSNRPGTGELFF. For the CDR3, the DNA is TGTGCCAGCAGCAACCGACCGGGCACCGGGGAGCTGTTTTTT.

This chain joins TRBV5-1 and TRBJ1-1; D remains unclear. Trimming removed 0 bases at V and 11 bases at J, with 11 bases between. CDR3 length: 12 residues. Germline V CDR1 and CDR2: SGHRS, YFSETQ. The CDR3 DNA sequence: TGCGCCAGCAGCTTGGAGTCCGGCGGGGCTTTCTTT. Its translation: CASSLESGGAFF.

This sequence joins TRBV10-3 and TRBJ2-3; D is unclear. This CDR3 has 12 residues. CDR1 and CDR2 from the germline V gene are ENHRY and SYGVKD. V was shortened by 0 bases and J by 5 bases, with 3 bases between the two germline ends. The CDR3 is CAISESVDTQYF. In DNA form, the CDR3 reads TGTGCCATCAGTGAGTCTGTAGATACGCAGTATTTT.

The rearrangement uses TRBV6-5 and TRBJ2-2; no clear D. The germline V gene has CDR1 MNHEY and CDR2 SVGAGI. V gave up 6 bases and J gave up 0 bases, with 8 bases separating them. The CDR3 has 14 amino acids. The CDR3 coding sequence is TGTGCCAGCAGCCGCGGAGCGAACACCGGGGAGCTGTTTTTT. Translation gives CASSRGANTGELFF.

The V call is TRBV18, the J call TRBJ2-3, with D uncertain. The V gene lost 1 base and the J gene lost 4 bases, with 12 bases spanning the gap. From germline, CDR1 is KGHSH and CDR2 LQKENI. This CDR3 region has 15 residues. The DNA for the CDR3 is TGTGCCAGCTCACCACGGGGTATTATATCAGATACGCAGTATTTT. It translates to CASSPRGIISDTQYF.

The V call is TRBV9, the J call TRBJ2-1; 9 nucleotides line up with TRBD1. CDR3 length: 16 amino acids. CDR1 and CDR2 (germline): SGDLS, YYNGEE. V lost 4 bases to trimming and J lost 5 bases; unmatched junction nucleotides: 10. The CDR3 protein is CASSSRPGQGDNEQFF. The CDR3 DNA sequence: TGTGCCAGCAGCTCCCGACCGGGACAGGGAGACAATGAGCAGTTCTTC. The full variable domain, completed using reference TRBV9 and TRBJ2-1, is DSGVTQTPKHLITATGQRVTLRCSPRSGDLSVYWYQQSLDQGLQFLIQYYNGEERAKGNILERFSAQQFPDLHSELNLSSLELGDSALYFCASSSRPGQGDNEQFFGPGTRLTVL.

The chain carries TRBV7-2 and TRBJ2-3, with 8 nucleotides matching TRBD1. V was pared by 7 bases and J by 7 bases, with 19 bases of the junction left unmatched. This CDR3 is built from 17 residues. CDR1 and CDR2 (germline): SGHTA, FQGNSA. The CDR3 protein is CASTYDHPGQVRNTQYF. CDR3 coding DNA: TGTGCCAGCACCTACGACCATCCGGGACAGGTCAGGAATACGCAGTATTTT.